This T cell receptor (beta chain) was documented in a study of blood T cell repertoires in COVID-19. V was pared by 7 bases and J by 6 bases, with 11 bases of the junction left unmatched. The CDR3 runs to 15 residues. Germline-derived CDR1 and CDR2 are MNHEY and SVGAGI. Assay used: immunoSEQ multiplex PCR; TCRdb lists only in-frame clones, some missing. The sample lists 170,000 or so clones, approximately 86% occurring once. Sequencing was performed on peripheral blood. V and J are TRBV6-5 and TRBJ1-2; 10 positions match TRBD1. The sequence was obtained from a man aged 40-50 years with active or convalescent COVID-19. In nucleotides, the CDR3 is TGTGCCAGCACCCAGGAAGGGACAGGGGTTCATGGCTACACCTTC. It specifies CASTQEGTGVHGYTF.